One sample yielded the 11 T cell receptor beta chains listed below, sequenced in a study of blood T cell repertoires in COVID-19 (dated by TCRdb to the early 2020s). Receptor libraries were prepared by the immunoSEQ multiplex PCR assay. TCRdb retrieved this table from immuneACCESS and kept in-frame rearrangements only. Not all clones are present; in checked studies, unresolved V genes account for under half, and no reason is known for the remainder. Present in this sample are around 150,000 clones, 85% to 90% of which were seen just once. 3% of the sample goes to the ten largest clones. The source material was peripheral blood. These receptors all come from a woman aged 60-70 years with active COVID-19.

The chain recombines TRBV15 with TRBJ2-3, with D possibly matching TRBD2 (6 bases). This CDR3 comprises 12 residues. Germline V gives CDR1 LNHNV, CDR2 YYDKDF (reference sequence). Trimming pared 9 bases from V and 4 bases from J, leaving 11 bases between. The CDR3 DNA follows: TGTGCCACAGGGAGGCCACCAGATACGCAGTATTTT. Translated, it gives CATGRPPDTQYF.

The chain combines TRBV5-1 with TRBJ2-7, with D possibly TRBD2 on 5 matching bases. V lost 0 bases, J lost 2 bases, and 18 bases lay in between. This CDR3 has 17 amino acids. CDR1 and CDR2 (germline): SGHRS, YFSETQ. The CDR3 nucleotides are TGCGCCAGCAGCTTGGGAGGGAGTTGGCGGAGCCCCTACGAGCAGTACTTC. Amino acids: CASSLGGSWRSPYEQYF.

V gene TRBV28 combines with J gene TRBJ1-2; 8 nucleotides align to TRBD1. The CDR3 totals 13 residues. Germline trimming cut 7 bases from V and 7 bases from J; bases unmatched to any gene: 8. The germline V gene has CDR1 MDHEN and CDR2 SYDVKM. In DNA form, the CDR3 reads TGTGCCAGCATTCTAGACAGGGGTCGTGGCTACACCTTC. It specifies CASILDRGRGYTF.

This chain uses TRBV19 with TRBJ2-2, with D perhaps TRBD2 (6 bases). CDR1 and CDR2 (germline): LNHDA, SQIVND (reference sequence). Between the trimmed V and J ends, which lost 5 bases and 4 bases, there was a span of 11 bases. CDR3 size: 14 residues. As DNA, the CDR3 is TGTGCCAGTAGTGGACGGGAGACCACCGGGGAGCTGTTTTTT. Protein product: CASSGRETTGELFF.

This sequence joins TRBV4-3 and TRBJ1-3, with D possibly matching TRBD1 (5 bases). This CDR3 has 15 amino acids. CDR1 and CDR2 (germline): LGHNA, YSLEER. The V end lost 3 bases, the J end lost 4 bases, and 13 bases lay between the germline ends. The CDR3 DNA sequence: TGCGCCAGCAGCCACACAGGAGGGGCGGGAAACACCATATATTTT. Translating gives CASSHTGGAGNTIYF.

The V call is TRBV7-3, the J call TRBJ1-2; the D is unclear. Germline CDR1 SGHTA, CDR2 FQGTGA. Trimming cost V 5 bases and J 7 bases, with 23 bases left between them. The CDR3 has 16 amino acids. Here the CDR3 reads CASSPFKRYFMGGYTF. The CDR3, as DNA: TGTGCCAGCAGCCCCTTCAAGCGGTACTTTATGGGTGGCTACACCTTC.

This rearrangement joins TRBV5-1 to TRBJ2-1; 12 positions match TRBD2. CDR3 size: 17 residues. The trim removed 2 bases at V and 2 bases at J, leaving 5 bases unmatched. Germline V gene sequence: CDR1 SGHRS, CDR2 YFSETQ. For the CDR3, the DNA is TGCGCCAGCAGCTTATGGACTAGCGGGATTACCTACAATGAGCAGTTCTTC. Translation: CASSLWTSGITYNEQFF.

The CDR3 region is CASESLGSYEQYF. CDR3 in DNA: TGTGCCAGTGAGTCACTAGGCTCCTACGAGCAGTACTTC. V usage is TRBV2 and J usage is TRBJ2-7, with a possible D match to TRBD2 (5 bases). The germline gives CDR1 SNHLY, CDR2 FYNNEI. Trimming removed 9 bases at V and 0 bases at J, with 12 bases between. The CDR3 loop spans 13 amino acids.

This chain uses TRBV25-1 with TRBJ2-5, with D perhaps matching TRBD1 (5 bases). V was trimmed by 5 bases and J by 7 bases, leaving 11 bases between them. Germline assignment: CDR1 MGHDK and CDR2 SYGVNS. This CDR3 is built from 12 residues. CDR3 protein: CASSPREGTQYF. CDR3 coding DNA: TGTGCCAGCAGTCCCAGGGAAGGGACCCAGTACTTC.

The chain recombines TRBV2 with TRBJ1-2; 9 nucleotides match TRBD1. With V trimmed by 5 bases and J by 7 bases, 11 bases remained unmatched. CDR3 length equals 15 residues. Per germline, CDR1 SNHLY and CDR2 FYNNEI. CDR3 in amino acids: CASSPSIGTGFGYTF. In DNA form, the CDR3 reads TGTGCCAGCAGTCCGTCTATAGGGACAGGGTTTGGCTACACCTTC.

CDR3 bases: TGTGCCAGCAGTCCGACAGCAAGCTATGGCTACACCTTC. It codes for CASSPTASYGYTF. The chain uses TRBV12-3 or TRBV12-4 and TRBJ1-2; D may be TRBD1 (5 bases). Between the trimmed V and J ends, which lost 5 bases and 4 bases, there was a span of 11 bases. The CDR3 spans 13 residues.